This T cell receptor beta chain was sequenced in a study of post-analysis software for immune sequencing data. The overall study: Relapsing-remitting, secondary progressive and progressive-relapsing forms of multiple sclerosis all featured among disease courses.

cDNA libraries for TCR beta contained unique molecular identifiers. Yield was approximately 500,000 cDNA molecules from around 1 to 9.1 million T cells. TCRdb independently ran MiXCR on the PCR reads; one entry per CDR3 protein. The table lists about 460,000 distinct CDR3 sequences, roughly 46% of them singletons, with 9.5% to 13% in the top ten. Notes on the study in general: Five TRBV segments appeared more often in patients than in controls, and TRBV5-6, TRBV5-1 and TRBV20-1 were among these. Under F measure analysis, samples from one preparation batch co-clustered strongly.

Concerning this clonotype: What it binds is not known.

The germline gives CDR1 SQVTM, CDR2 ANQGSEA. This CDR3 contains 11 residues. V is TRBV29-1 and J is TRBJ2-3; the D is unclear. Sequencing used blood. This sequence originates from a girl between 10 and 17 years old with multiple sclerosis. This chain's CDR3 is CGSAQGWTQYF. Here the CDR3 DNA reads TGCGGAAGCGCCCAAGGGTGGACGCAGTATTTT.